The 18 T cell receptor beta chains listed next were all sequenced from one sample in a study of blood T cell repertoires in COVID-19. TCRdb keeps only in-frame clones here, not all; method: immunoSEQ multiplex PCR. The data show approximately 220,000 clones, about 87% seen once. The sequenced sample consisted of peripheral blood. The receptors here all came from a man in his sixties who had recovered from COVID-19.

J is TRBJ1-2 and V is TRBV19, with 8 bases lining up with TRBD1. CDR1 LNHDA and CDR2 SQIVND come from the germline V gene (reference sequence). CDR3 length: 14 amino acids. V was pared by 4 bases and J by 9 bases, with 10 bases of the junction left unmatched. CDR3 in amino acids: CASSTLGQANSYTF. The CDR3 nucleotides are TGTGCCAGTAGTACCTTGGGACAGGCGAATAGCTACACCTTC.

V usage is TRBV19 and J usage is TRBJ2-1; 9 bases align to TRBD2. Per the germline V gene, CDR1 is LNHDA and CDR2 is SQIVND (reference sequence). Unmatched junction bases numbered 1, after V lost 6 bases and J lost 4 bases. This CDR3 is built from 13 residues. CDR3: CASRREGYNEQFF. The CDR3 bases are TGTGCCAGTAGGCGGGAGGGGTACAATGAGCAGTTCTTC.

The J gene is TRBJ1-4, the V gene TRBV18; possible D gene TRBD1, 6 bases. The CDR3 contains 13 residues. Germline-derived CDR1 and CDR2 are KGHSH and LQKENI. V gave up 8 bases and J gave up 8 bases, with 15 bases separating them. CDR3 in DNA: TGTGCCAGCAAATGGCAGGGGAACGAAAAACTGTTTTTT. It is translated as CASKWQGNEKLFF.

The genes are TRBV9 and TRBJ2-1; TRBD2 is a possible D gene (6 bases). The CDR3 sequence is 12 residues long. V was trimmed by 0 bases and J by 15 bases, leaving 13 bases between them. Germline V CDR1 and CDR2: SGDLS, YYNGEE. The DNA of the CDR3 is TGTGCCAGCAGCGTAGTCGGGGGATACCCGTTCTTC. Translated, it gives CASSVVGGYPFF.

This clone has only a few counts. V and J are TRBV27 and TRBJ2-7; TRBD2 aligns across 9 bases. Germline CDR1 reads MNHEY; CDR2 reads SMNVEV (reference sequence). The CDR3 consists of 16 residues. V lost 5 bases and J lost 0; bases outside the gene matches: 8. For the CDR3, the DNA is TGTGCCAGCAGTCTACAGAGCGGGAGGTACTCCTACGAGCAGTACTTC. Translating it yields CASSLQSGRYSYEQYF.

The V and J genes are TRBV7-9 and TRBJ1-5, with D perhaps matching TRBD1 (5 bases). The V gene's germline CDR1 is SEHNR and CDR2 FQNEAQ (reference sequence). V gave up 4 bases and J gave up 5 bases, with 6 bases separating them. This CDR3 contains 12 residues. The CDR3 sequence: CASSWGDQPQHF. CDR3 nucleotide sequence: TGTGCCAGCAGCTGGGGCGATCAGCCCCAGCATTTT.

The chain joins TRBV19 to TRBJ1-5; maybe TRBD1 (6 bases). The CDR3 totals 13 residues. V dropped 1 base and J dropped 7 bases, with 8 bases sitting between them. Germline V CDR1 and CDR2: LNHDA, SQIVND (reference sequence). The DNA for the CDR3 is TGTGCCAGTAGTATAGGACAGGACCAGCCCCAGCATTTT. This codes for CASSIGQDQPQHF.

The table lists this clone with a few counts. V usage is TRBV7-2 and J usage is TRBJ2-7, with D hard to call. V lost 5 bases, J lost 2 bases, and 7 bases lay in between. CDR3 length: 12 residues. CDR1 is SGHTA, CDR2 FQGNSA, per germline. This CDR3 is CASSPSTYEQYF. In DNA, the CDR3 is TGTGCCAGCAGCCCATCTACCTACGAGCAGTACTTC.

This clone occurred a few times. The CDR3 nucleotides are TGTGCCTGGACCGGGACAGGAAATCTATACGAGCAGTACTTC. Protein product: CAWTGTGNLYEQYF. The rearrangement links TRBV30 to TRBJ2-7; 8 positions match TRBD1. This CDR3 has 14 residues. Germline V lookup: CDR1 GTSNPN, CDR2 SVGIG (reference sequence). Trimming took 4 bases from V and 4 from J; bases not matched to a gene: 9.

This clone has just a few counts. This chain joins TRBV12-3 or TRBV12-4 and TRBJ1-1; possible D gene TRBD1, 5 bases. This CDR3 region has 12 residues. With 7 bases removed from V and 7 bases from J, the gap between germline ends came to 13 bases. The CDR3 loop is CASTRGGGEAFF. The CDR3 DNA reads TGTGCCAGCACCCGGGGGGGTGGTGAAGCTTTCTTT.

The chain links TRBV12-5 to TRBJ2-1; D is unresolved. CDR3 length: 13 residues. The V end was cut by 5 bases, the J end by 10 bases, with 15 bases between. Germline V gene lookup returns CDR1 LGHNT and CDR2 FRNRAP. The CDR3 DNA reads TGTGCTAGTGGTCCCTCGGTACTACTCGAGCAGTTCTTC. Translating gives CASGPSVLLEQFF.

The chain joins TRBV11-2 to TRBJ2-4, with 8 positions matching TRBD1. The junction had 14 bases not matched to a gene; V was cut back by 5 bases and J by 14 bases. The CDR3 loop spans 14 amino acids. Per germline, CDR1 SGHAT and CDR2 FQNNGV. Written as DNA, the CDR3 is TGTGCCAGCAGCCCCCAGATGACAGGGGCGGTCGAGTACTTC. It yields the protein CASSPQMTGAVEYF.

The V call is TRBV27, the J call TRBJ2-1; 8 bases align to TRBD1. In germline, CDR1 is MNHEY, CDR2 SMNVEV (reference sequence). There are 15 residues in the CDR3. The ends lost 7 bases at V and 2 bases at J; junction bases unmatched: 7. The CDR3 DNA follows: TGTGCCAGCAAGGAGGACAGGGCGGCCTACAATGAGCAGTTCTTC. This codes for CASKEDRAAYNEQFF.

The rearrangement joins TRBV10-2 to TRBJ2-5; D might be TRBD2 (6 bases). Germline CDR1 and CDR2: WSHSY and SAAADI. The CDR3 totals 12 residues. Between the trimmed V and J ends, which lost 11 bases and 4 bases, there was a span of 14 bases. CDR3 in DNA: TGCGCCGTGCGGCGGGGCCGAGAGACCCAGTACTTC. The encoded protein is CAVRRGRETQYF.

J is TRBJ2-4 and V is TRBV20-1; weak D call: TRBD1 (6 bases). Per germline, CDR1 DFQATT and CDR2 SNEGSKA (reference sequence). This CDR3 has 14 residues. V was shortened by 3 bases and J by 8 bases, with 17 bases between the two germline ends. CDR3 amino acids: CSASLYREKDIQYF. The DNA of the CDR3 is TGCAGTGCTAGTCTTTACAGGGAGAAAGACATTCAGTACTTC.

The chain has TRBV4-2 and TRBJ2-5; 11 bases match TRBD2. V trimming: 3 bases; J trimming: 4 bases; junction bases outside the gene matches: 7. Germline CDR1 reads LGHNA; CDR2 reads YNFKEQ. This CDR3 comprises 16 residues. In DNA form, the CDR3 reads TGTGCCAGCAGCCATCTTAGCGGGGGGGCCGGAGAGACCCAGTACTTC. Translation gives CASSHLSGGAGETQYF.

In its sample, this clone was seen once. This chain joins TRBV11-2 and TRBJ2-3; no reliable D call. Germline CDR1 reads SGHAT; CDR2 reads FQNNGV. The CDR3 is 15 residues long. V lost 5 bases, J lost 2 bases, and 14 bases lay in between. The CDR3 nucleotides are TGTGCCAGCAGCCGTCCCCCGGTTAACACAGATACGCAGTATTTT. As protein: CASSRPPVNTDTQYF.

The chain is built from TRBV28 and TRBJ2-7; weak D call: TRBD2 (5 bases). The V end was cut by 2 bases, the J end by 3 bases, with 14 bases between. The CDR3 totals 15 residues. Germline assignment: CDR1 MDHEN and CDR2 SYDVKM. The CDR3 DNA is TGTGCCAGCAGTTTACCGGGGAGCGGTTTCTACGAGCAGTACTTC. Residues: CASSLPGSGFYEQYF.